Shown below are 22 T cell receptor beta chains from a single sample sequenced in a study of cytomegalovirus exposure and HLA in healthy donors (dated by TCRdb to the late 2010s). The receptor library was made with the immunoSEQ multiplex PCR assay. For the multiplex PCR, a mixture combining 60 forward primers for TCR Vbeta segments and 13 reverse primers for TCR Jbeta segments was used. TCRdb took this table from immuneACCESS and kept in-frame rearrangements with V and J called. Such tables lack part of the clones; where checked against another copy, unresolved V genes explain under half of the gap, and the rest is unexplained. A total of approximately 79,000 clones appear in this sample, around 77% of them only once. Of the sample, about 1.9% is held by the ten largest clones. The sequencing input was PBMCs. Receptors were obtained from a boy under 18 in good health and CMV-seronegative.

The genes are TRBV15 and TRBJ2-5, with TRBD2 matching 10 bases. V was pared by 2 bases and J by 3 bases, with 0 bases of the junction left unmatched. The germline gives CDR1 LNHNV, CDR2 YYDKDF (reference sequence). This CDR3 is 14 amino acids long. CDR3 loop: CATSRLAGEETQYF. CDR3 DNA: TGTGCCACCAGCAGACTAGCGGGGGAAGAGACCCAGTACTTC.

V is TRBV6-5 and J is TRBJ1-2, with 7 nucleotides matching TRBD1. Germline V gene data show CDR1 as MNHEY and CDR2 as SVGAGI. V was clipped by 2 bases and J by 4 bases; unmatched bases: 10. CDR3 length: 16 residues. The CDR3 sequence: CASSYGNRGGGYGYTF. The CDR3 region has the DNA TGTGCCAGCAGTTACGGGAACAGGGGTGGAGGCTATGGCTACACCTTC.

This chain connects TRBV9 to TRBJ1-2; TRBD1 matches 12 bases. The CDR3 runs 16 residues. The germline CDR1 and CDR2 sequences are SGDLS and YYNGEE. V trimming: 3 bases; J trimming: 2 bases; junction bases outside the gene matches: 5. The CDR3, as DNA: TGTGCCAGCAGCGGTGGGGACAGGGGGCAGAACTATGGCTACACCTTC. Amino acid sequence: CASSGGDRGQNYGYTF.

This chain connects TRBV10-3 to TRBJ2-1, with 14 positions matching TRBD2. CDR1 and CDR2 from the germline V gene are ENHRY and SYGVKD. This CDR3 region has 16 residues. Trimming removed 6 bases from V and 3 bases from J; junction bases left unmatched: 4. The CDR3 DNA reads as TGTGCCATCAGCGCTGGGACTAGCGGGAGCTACAATGAGCAGTTCTTC. Translation gives CAISAGTSGSYNEQFF.

This chain connects TRBV9 to TRBJ1-5; 8 positions match TRBD1. The V and J ends lost 3 bases and 2 bases, in that order; junction bases with no gene match: 4. Germline assignment: CDR1 SGDLS and CDR2 YYNGEE. This CDR3 is 15 amino acids long. Here the CDR3 reads CASSDQDRGNQPQHF. DNA for the CDR3: TGTGCCAGCAGCGATCAGGACAGGGGCAATCAGCCCCAGCATTTT.

The chain has TRBV20-1 and TRBJ2-7, with D tentatively TRBD1 (6 bases). Germline CDR1 DFQATT, CDR2 SNEGSKA (reference sequence). The CDR3 sequence is 11 residues long. The V gene lost 3 bases and the J gene lost 7 bases, with 10 bases spanning the gap. The CDR3, as DNA: TGCAGTGCTAGGCAGGGGCGTGAGCAGTACTTC. Amino acid sequence: CSARQGREQYF.

V and J are TRBV25-1 and TRBJ1-5; tentatively, D is TRBD1 (6 bases). Per the germline V gene, CDR1 is MGHDK and CDR2 is SYGVNS. V lost 3 bases and J 0 bases, leaving 9 bases between the germline ends. CDR3 size: 15 residues. This CDR3 reads CASSERGYSNQPQHF. The CDR3 DNA reads TGTGCCAGCAGTGAGAGGGGGTATAGCAATCAGCCCCAGCATTTT.

V usage is TRBV9 and J usage is TRBJ1-2; D call uncertain. V lost 7 bases and J lost 2, with 9 bases in between. The CDR3 sequence is 12 residues long. Germline CDR1 SGDLS, CDR2 YYNGEE. The CDR3 is CASLAPNYGYTF. CDR3 bases: TGTGCCAGCTTAGCCCCGAACTATGGCTACACCTTC.

The rearrangement links TRBV4-1 to TRBJ2-3, with D tentatively TRBD2 (6 bases). The CDR3 consists of 15 residues. Germline CDR1 reads MGHRA; CDR2 reads YSYEKL. V was pared by 2 bases and J by 1 base, with 10 bases between. The CDR3 sequence is CASSQPLARTDTQYF. The CDR3 DNA reads TGCGCCAGCAGCCAACCCCTAGCGCGCACAGATACGCAGTATTTT.

The chain is built from TRBV6-1 and TRBJ2-1; possibly TRBD1 for D (5 bases). Trimming cost V 0 bases and J 0 bases, with 9 bases left between them. The CDR3 is 16 residues long. Germline CDR1 reads MNHNS; CDR2 reads SASEGT. In nucleotides, the CDR3 is TGTGCCAGCAGTGAAGCTTCAGGGTACTCCTACAATGAGCAGTTCTTC. Protein product: CASSEASGYSYNEQFF.

This rearrangement joins TRBV14 to TRBJ1-2, with 7 nucleotides matching TRBD1. CDR1 and CDR2 (germline): SGHDN, FVKESK. The ends lost 4 bases at V and 4 bases at J; junction bases unmatched: 9. There are 15 residues in the CDR3. The CDR3 region is CASSPQGGGPYGYTF. CDR3 nucleotide sequence: TGTGCCAGCAGCCCCCAAGGGGGCGGACCCTATGGCTACACCTTC.

The chain employs TRBV30 and TRBJ2-1, with TRBD2 identical over 8 bases. The CDR3 extends over 12 amino acids. V was clipped by 4 bases and J by 6 bases; unmatched bases: 2. Germline V gives CDR1 GTSNPN, CDR2 SVGIG (reference sequence). This chain's CDR3 is CAWMLAGNEQFF. The CDR3 DNA reads TGTGCCTGGATGCTAGCGGGCAATGAGCAGTTCTTC.

The chain carries TRBV9 and TRBJ1-2; D is unresolved. The length of the CDR3 is 14 residues. Germline lookup yields CDR1 SGDLS and CDR2 YYNGEE. Deletions cut 8 bases from V and 2 bases from J, with 16 bases between. The CDR3 loop is CARDYQTPNYGYTF. CDR3 bases: TGTGCCAGGGACTACCAAACTCCAAACTATGGCTACACCTTC.

CDR3 nucleotides: TGTGCCAGCAGCCAAGCGACGGGCAGGGGCGACGATCAGCCCCAGCATTTT. It codes for CASSQATGRGDDQPQHF. This chain links TRBV4-2 with TRBJ1-5; D possibly corresponds to TRBD1 (6 bases). V was pared by 1 base and J by 5 bases, with 18 bases between. Per the germline V gene, CDR1 is LGHNA and CDR2 is YNFKEQ. This CDR3 is 17 amino acids long.

This clone has more than one count but fewer than ten. The V and J genes are TRBV27 and TRBJ2-7, with D maybe TRBD2 (5 bases). Trimming took 2 bases from V and 0 from J, leaving 8 bases between them. This CDR3 has 14 residues. Germline lookup yields CDR1 MNHEY and CDR2 SMNVEV (reference sequence). CDR3 loop: CASSLIGLSYEQYF. CDR3 DNA sequence: TGTGCCAGCAGTTTAATAGGACTCTCCTACGAGCAGTACTTC.

This chain connects TRBV7-2 to TRBJ2-5, with 7 bases that match TRBD2. The CDR3 contains 16 residues. Per germline, CDR1 SGHTA and CDR2 FQGNSA. The V and J ends lost 5 bases and 5 bases, in that order; junction bases with no gene match: 14. CDR3 in DNA: TGTGCCAGCAGCCTCATGGCGCGGCGGGAGAGGGAGACCCAGTACTTC. Amino acid sequence: CASSLMARRERETQYF.

The chain recombines TRBV2 with TRBJ1-4; 7 nucleotides agree with TRBD1. Unmatched junction bases numbered 7, after V lost 1 base and J lost 8 bases. Germline assignment: CDR1 SNHLY and CDR2 FYNNEI. The CDR3 totals 15 residues. As DNA, the CDR3 is TGTGCCAGCAGTGAAGTTATCGGGACAGTAGAAAAACTGTTTTTT. Residues: CASSEVIGTVEKLFF.

In its sample, this clone was seen a few times. This chain joins TRBV7-9 and TRBJ1-6; TRBD1 agrees at 7 bases. The germline CDR1 and CDR2 sequences are SEHNR and FQNEAQ (reference sequence). After removal of 4 bases from V and 6 bases from J, the junction contained 6 bases not matched to a gene. The CDR3 has 15 residues. The CDR3 nucleotides are TGTGCCAGCAGCTCCCCAGACAGGGCTAATTCACCCCTCCACTTT. Translating it yields CASSSPDRANSPLHF.

The chain uses TRBV29-1 and TRBJ2-1; tentative D call: TRBD1 (5 bases). Trimming removed 8 bases at V and 15 bases at J, with 11 bases between. Germline V gene lookup returns CDR1 SQVTM and CDR2 ANQGSEA. CDR3 length: 8 amino acids. CDR3 loop: CSTSTGFF. The CDR3 coding sequence is TGCAGCACCTCCACAGGGTTCTTC.

The V and J genes are TRBV29-1 and TRBJ1-1, with D unclear. Between the trimmed V and J ends, which lost 2 bases and 3 bases, there was a span of 13 bases. CDR1 is SQVTM, CDR2 ANQGSEA, per germline. This CDR3 contains 14 residues. The CDR3 here is CSVEYSRGDTEAFF. CDR3 DNA sequence: TGCAGCGTTGAATACTCTCGAGGAGACACTGAAGCTTTCTTT.

This clone was found a few times. The chain uses TRBV6-5 and TRBJ2-1; 9 bases are shared with TRBD2. Germline V lookup: CDR1 MNHEY, CDR2 SVGAGI. The length of the CDR3 is 13 residues. The V segment lost 6 bases and the J segment 7 bases; nucleotides outside the gene matches: 4. CDR3 region: CASRRGLANEQFF. The CDR3 DNA is TGTGCCAGCAGGAGAGGACTAGCGAATGAGCAGTTCTTC.

This chain uses TRBV6-5 with TRBJ2-3, with D possibly matching TRBD2 (5 bases). Germline V gene data show CDR1 as MNHEY and CDR2 as SVGAGI. V lost 11 bases and J lost 6, with 12 bases in between. This CDR3 has 11 amino acids. DNA for the CDR3: TGTGCCGTACTAGTGGGCGATACGCAGTATTTT. Translation gives CAVLVGDTQYF.